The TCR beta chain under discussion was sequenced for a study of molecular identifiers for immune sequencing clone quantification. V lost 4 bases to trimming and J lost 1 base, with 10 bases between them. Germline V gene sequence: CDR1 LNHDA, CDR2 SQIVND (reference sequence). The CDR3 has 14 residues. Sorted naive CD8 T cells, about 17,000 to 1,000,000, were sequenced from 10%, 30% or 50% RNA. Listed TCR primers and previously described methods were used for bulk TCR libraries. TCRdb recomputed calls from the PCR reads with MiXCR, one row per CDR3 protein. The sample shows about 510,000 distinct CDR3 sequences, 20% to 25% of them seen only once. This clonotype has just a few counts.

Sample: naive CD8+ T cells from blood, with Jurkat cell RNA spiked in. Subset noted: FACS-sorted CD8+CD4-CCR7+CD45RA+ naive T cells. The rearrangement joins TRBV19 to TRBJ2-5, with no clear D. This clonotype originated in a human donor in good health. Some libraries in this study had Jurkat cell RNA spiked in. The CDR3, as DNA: TGTGCCAGTAGTACTTCCGCCAGCCAAGAGACCCAGTACTTC. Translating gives CASSTSASQETQYF.